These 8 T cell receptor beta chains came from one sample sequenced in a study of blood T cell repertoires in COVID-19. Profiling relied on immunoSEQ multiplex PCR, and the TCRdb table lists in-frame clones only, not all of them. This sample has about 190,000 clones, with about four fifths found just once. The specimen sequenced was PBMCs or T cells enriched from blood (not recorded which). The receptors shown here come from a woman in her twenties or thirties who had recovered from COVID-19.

CDR3 in amino acids: CAISEGLAGGSEQFF. DNA of the CDR3: TGTGCCATCAGTGAAGGACTAGCGGGAGGCAGTGAGCAGTTCTTC. The chain carries TRBV10-3 and TRBJ2-1; 14 bases are shared with TRBD2. Unmatched junction bases numbered 4, after V lost 3 bases and J lost 9 bases. The CDR3 contains 15 residues. CDR1 and CDR2 from the germline V gene are ENHRY and SYGVKD.

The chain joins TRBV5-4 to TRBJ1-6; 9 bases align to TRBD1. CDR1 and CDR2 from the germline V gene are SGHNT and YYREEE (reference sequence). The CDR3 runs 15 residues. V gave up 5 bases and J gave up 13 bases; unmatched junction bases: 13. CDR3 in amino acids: CASSFTGTGRMPLHF. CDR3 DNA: TGTGCCAGCAGTTTTACCGGGACAGGGAGGATGCCCCTCCACTTT.

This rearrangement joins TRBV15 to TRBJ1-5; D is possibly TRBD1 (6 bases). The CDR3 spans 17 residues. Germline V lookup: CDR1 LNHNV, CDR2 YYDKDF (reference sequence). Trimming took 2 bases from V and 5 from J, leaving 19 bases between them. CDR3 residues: CATSRLLSGGGDQPQHF. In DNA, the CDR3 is TGTGCCACCAGCAGACTCCTGTCGGGTGGGGGCGATCAGCCCCAGCATTTT.

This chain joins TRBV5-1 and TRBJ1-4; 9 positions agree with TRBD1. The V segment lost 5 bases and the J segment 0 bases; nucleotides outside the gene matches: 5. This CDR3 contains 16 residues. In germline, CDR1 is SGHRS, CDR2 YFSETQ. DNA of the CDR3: TGCGCCAGCAGGGGGACAGGGACAACAACTAATGAAAAACTGTTTTTT. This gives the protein CASRGTGTTTNEKLFF.

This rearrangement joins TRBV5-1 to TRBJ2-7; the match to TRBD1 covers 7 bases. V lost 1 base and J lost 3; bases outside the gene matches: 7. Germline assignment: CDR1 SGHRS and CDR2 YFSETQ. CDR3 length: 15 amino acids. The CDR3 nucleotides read TGCGCCAGCAGCTTGACAGGGGAACCCCTCTACGAGCAGTACTTC. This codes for CASSLTGEPLYEQYF.

The CDR3 DNA follows: TGCGCCAGCAGCTTGGGACAGGGGGCGAGGTCACCCCTCCACTTT. Its protein is CASSLGQGARSPLHF. The chain employs TRBV5-1 and TRBJ1-6, with 10 bases lining up with TRBD1. This CDR3 region has 15 residues. CDR1 is SGHRS, CDR2 YFSETQ, per germline. V shed 0 bases and J 10 bases; nucleotides not matched to a gene: 4.

The CDR3 region is CTSRQDKTQYF. Here the CDR3 DNA reads TGCACCAGCAGACAAGATAAGACCCAGTACTTC. J is TRBJ2-5 and V is TRBV1; whether TRBD2, the table's D call, matches the DNA was not checked. TRBV1 is a pseudogene segment. This CDR3 spans 11 amino acids.

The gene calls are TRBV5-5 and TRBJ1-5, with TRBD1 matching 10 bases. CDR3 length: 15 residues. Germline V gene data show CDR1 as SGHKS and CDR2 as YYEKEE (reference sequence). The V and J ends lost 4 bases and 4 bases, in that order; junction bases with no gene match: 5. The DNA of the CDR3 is TGTGCCAGCAGCCCCGGACAGGGGGGAAATCAGCCCCAGCATTTT. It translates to CASSPGQGGNQPQHF.